This TCR beta chain was captured in a study of early T cells in non-severe SARS-CoV-2 infection. About the study: Chains were not paired, and sequencing was done on bulk RNA from unsorted whole blood. Study results and caveats: Anti-spike CD8 responses were favored in VDJdb matching, and private and CD4 specificities were missed.

Individual cDNA molecules carried attached unique molecular identifiers. One entry per CDR3 protein results from TCRdb running MiXCR on the 5' RACE reads. The table has fewer than 50,000 distinct CDR3 sequences, roughly 7% seen once. About this clonotype: Antigen unknown.

The length of the CDR3 is 15 residues. CDR1 is LGHNA, CDR2 YSLEER, per germline. Trimming removed 4 bases at V and 6 bases at J, with 16 bases between. The TCR sequence derives from an adult who was a healthcare worker with PCR-confirmed SARS-CoV-2 infection or an uninfected control (not recorded which). The sequencing sample was made of whole blood. V is TRBV4-3 and J is TRBJ1-3, with D uncertain. CDR3 sequence (DNA): TGCGCCAGCAGCCCCACGGGGTGGAGTGAAAACACCATATATTTT. Amino acids: CASSPTGWSENTIYF.